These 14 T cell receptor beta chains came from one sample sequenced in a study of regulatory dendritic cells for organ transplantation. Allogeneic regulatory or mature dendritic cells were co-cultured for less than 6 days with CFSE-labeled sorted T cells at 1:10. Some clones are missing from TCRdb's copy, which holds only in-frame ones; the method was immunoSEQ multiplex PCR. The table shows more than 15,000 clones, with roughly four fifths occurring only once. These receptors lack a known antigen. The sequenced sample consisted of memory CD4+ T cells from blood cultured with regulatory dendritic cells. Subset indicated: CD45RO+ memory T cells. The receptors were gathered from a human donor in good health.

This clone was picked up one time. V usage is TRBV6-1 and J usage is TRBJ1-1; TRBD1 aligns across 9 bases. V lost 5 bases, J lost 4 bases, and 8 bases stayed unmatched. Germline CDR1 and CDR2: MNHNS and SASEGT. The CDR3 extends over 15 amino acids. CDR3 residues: CASSPGQGRGTEAFF. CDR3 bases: TGTGCCAGCAGTCCGGGACAGGGACGAGGCACTGAAGCTTTCTTT.

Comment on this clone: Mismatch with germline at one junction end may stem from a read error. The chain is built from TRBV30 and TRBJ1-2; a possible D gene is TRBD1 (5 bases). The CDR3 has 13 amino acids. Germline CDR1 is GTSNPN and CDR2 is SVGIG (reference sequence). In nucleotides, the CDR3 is TGTGCCTGGAGTACGACGCCGGGACTGATCGCTCCCTTC. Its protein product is CAWSTTPGLIAPF.

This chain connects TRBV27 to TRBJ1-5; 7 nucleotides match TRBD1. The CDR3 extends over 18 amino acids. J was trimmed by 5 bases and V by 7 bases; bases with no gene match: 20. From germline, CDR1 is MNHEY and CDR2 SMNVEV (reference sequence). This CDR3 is CASTTPSPGQKFDQPQHF. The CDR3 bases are TGTGCCAGCACAACCCCCTCCCCGGGACAGAAGTTTGATCAGCCCCAGCATTTT.

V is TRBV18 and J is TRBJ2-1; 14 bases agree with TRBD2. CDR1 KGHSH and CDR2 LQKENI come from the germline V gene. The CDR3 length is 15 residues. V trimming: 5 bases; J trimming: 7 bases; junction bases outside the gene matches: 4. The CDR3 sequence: CASSSGTSGRNEQFF. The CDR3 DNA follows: TGTGCCAGCTCATCCGGGACTAGCGGGAGAAATGAGCAGTTCTTC.

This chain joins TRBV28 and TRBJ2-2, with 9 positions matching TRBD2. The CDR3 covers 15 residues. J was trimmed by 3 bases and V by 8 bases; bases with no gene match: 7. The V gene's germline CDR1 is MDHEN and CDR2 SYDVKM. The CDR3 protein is CASSTGTSHTGELFF. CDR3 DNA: TGTGCCAGCTCCACCGGGACTAGCCACACCGGGGAGCTGTTTTTT.

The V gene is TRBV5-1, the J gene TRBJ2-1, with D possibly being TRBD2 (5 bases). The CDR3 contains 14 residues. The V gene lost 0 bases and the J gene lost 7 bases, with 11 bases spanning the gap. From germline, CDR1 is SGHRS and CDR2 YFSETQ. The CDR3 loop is CASSLGSWENEQFF. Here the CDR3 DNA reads TGCGCCAGCAGCTTGGGTTCGTGGGAGAATGAGCAGTTCTTC. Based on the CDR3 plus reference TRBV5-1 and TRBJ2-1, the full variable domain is KAGVTQTPRYLIKTRGQQVTLSCSPISGHRSVSWYQQTPGQGLQFLFEYFSETQRNKGNFPGRFSGRQFSNSRSEMNVSTLELGDSALYLCASSLGSWENEQFFGPGTRLTVL.

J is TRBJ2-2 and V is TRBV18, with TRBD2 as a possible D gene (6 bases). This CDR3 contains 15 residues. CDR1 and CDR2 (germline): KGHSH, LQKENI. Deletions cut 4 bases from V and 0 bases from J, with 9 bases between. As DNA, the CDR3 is TGTGCCAGCTCACGGGACTCAACGAACACCGGGGAGCTGTTTTTT. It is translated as CASSRDSTNTGELFF. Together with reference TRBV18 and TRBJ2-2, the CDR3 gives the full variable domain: NAGVMQNPRHLVRRRGQEARLRCSPMKGHSHVYWYRQLPEEGLKFMVYLQKENIIDESGMPKERFSAEFPKEGPSILRIQQVVRGDSAAYFCASSRDSTNTGELFFGEGSRLTVL.

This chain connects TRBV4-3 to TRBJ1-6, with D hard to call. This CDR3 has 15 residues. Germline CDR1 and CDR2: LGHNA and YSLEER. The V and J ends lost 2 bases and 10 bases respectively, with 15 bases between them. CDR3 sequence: CASSQTDGRDSPLHF. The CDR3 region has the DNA TGCGCCAGCAGCCAAACCGACGGGAGAGACTCACCCCTCCACTTT.

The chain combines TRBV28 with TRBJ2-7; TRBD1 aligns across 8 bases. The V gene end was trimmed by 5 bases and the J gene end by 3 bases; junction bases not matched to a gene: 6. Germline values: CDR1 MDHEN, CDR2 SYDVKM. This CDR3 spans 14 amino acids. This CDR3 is CASSLRGPGYEQYF. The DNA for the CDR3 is TGTGCCAGCAGTCTCAGGGGGCCTGGCTACGAGCAGTACTTC. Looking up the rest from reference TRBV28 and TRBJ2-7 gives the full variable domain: DVKVTQSSRYLVKRTGEKVFLECVQDMDHENMFWYRQDPGLGLRLIYFSYDVKMKEKGDIPEGYSVSREKKERFSLILESASTNQTSMYLCASSLRGPGYEQYFGPGTRLTVT.

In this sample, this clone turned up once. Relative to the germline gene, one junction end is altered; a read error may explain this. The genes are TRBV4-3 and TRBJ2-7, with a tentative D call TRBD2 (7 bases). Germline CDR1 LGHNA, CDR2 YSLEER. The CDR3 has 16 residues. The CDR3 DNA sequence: TGCGCCAGCAGCCAAGATTTGGTAGGGGAGGGACACCTACTTCGGTTC. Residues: CASSQDLVGEGHLLRF.

CDR3 in amino acids: CASSSCSPQSRANVLTF. In nucleotides, the CDR3 is TGTGCCAGCAGCTCGTGTAGCCCACAAAGTCGGGCCAACGTCCTGACTTTC. V is TRBV7-8 and J is TRBJ2-6, with D unclear. The CDR3 sequence is 17 residues long. Trimming left V 4 bases short and J 5 bases short, with 18 bases between. Germline V lookup: CDR1 SGHVS, CDR2 FQNEAQ. The complete variable domain, with remaining parts taken from reference TRBV7-8 and TRBJ2-6, reads GAGVSQSPRYKVAKRGQDVALRCDPISGHVSLFWYQQALGQGPEFLTYFQNEAQLDKSGLPSDRFFAERPEGSVSTLKIQRTQQEDSAVYLCASSSCSPQSRANVLTFGAGSRLTVL.

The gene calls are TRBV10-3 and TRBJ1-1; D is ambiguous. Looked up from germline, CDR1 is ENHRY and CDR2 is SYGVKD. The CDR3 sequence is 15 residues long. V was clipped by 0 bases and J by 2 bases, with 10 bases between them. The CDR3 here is CAISESASTNTEAFF. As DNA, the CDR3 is TGTGCCATCAGTGAGTCTGCCAGCACCAACACTGAAGCTTTCTTT.

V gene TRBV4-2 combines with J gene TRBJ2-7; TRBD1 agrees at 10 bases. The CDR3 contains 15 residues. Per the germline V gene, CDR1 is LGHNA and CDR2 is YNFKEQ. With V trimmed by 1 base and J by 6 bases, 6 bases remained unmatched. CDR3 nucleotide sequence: TGTGCCAGCAGCCAAGGACAGGGGGCCCCTTCCGAGCAGTACTTC. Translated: CASSQGQGAPSEQYF.

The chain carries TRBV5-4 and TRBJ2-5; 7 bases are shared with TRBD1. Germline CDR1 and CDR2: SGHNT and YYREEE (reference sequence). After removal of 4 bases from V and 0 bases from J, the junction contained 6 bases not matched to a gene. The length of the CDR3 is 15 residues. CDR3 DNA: TGTGCCAGCAGCCGCCCCCAGGGGGACCAAGAGACCCAGTACTTC. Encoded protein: CASSRPQGDQETQYF.